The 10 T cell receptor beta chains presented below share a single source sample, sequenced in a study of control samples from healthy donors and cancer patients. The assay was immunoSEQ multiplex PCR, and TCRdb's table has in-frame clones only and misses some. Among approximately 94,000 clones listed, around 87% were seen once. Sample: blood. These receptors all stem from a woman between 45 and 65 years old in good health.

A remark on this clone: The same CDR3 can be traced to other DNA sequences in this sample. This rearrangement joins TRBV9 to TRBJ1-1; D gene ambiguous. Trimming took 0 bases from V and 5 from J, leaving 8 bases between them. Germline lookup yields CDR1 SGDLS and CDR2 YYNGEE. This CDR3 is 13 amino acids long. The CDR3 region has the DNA TGTGCCAGCAGCGTAGGTTCCGGGACTGAAGCTTTCTTT. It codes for CASSVGSGTEAFF.

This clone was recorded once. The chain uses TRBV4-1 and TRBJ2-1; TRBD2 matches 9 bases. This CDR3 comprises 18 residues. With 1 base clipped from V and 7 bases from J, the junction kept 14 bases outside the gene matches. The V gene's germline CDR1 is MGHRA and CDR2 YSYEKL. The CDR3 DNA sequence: TGCGCCAGCAGCCAAGCCCCCTTGGGGATTAGCGGGGGAAATGAGCAGTTCTTC. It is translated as CASSQAPLGISGGNEQFF.

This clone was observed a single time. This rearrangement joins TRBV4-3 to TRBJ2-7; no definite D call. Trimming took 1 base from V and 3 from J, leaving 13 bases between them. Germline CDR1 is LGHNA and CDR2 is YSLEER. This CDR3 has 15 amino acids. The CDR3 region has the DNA TGCGCCAGCAGCCAAGCGCTAGGGAACCTCTACGAGCAGTACTTC. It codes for CASSQALGNLYEQYF.

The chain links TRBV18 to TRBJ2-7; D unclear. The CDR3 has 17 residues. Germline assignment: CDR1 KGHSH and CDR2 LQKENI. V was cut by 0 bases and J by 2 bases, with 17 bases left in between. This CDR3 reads CASSPPAGPAHPYEQYF. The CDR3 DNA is TGTGCCAGCTCACCACCGGCAGGACCCGCCCACCCCTACGAGCAGTACTTC.

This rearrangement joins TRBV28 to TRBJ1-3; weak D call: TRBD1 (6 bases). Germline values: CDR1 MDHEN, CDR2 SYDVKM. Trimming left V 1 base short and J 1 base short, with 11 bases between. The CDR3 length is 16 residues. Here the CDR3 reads CASSLFGGASGNTIYF. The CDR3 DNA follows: TGTGCCAGCAGTTTATTTGGGGGGGCTTCTGGAAACACCATATATTTT.

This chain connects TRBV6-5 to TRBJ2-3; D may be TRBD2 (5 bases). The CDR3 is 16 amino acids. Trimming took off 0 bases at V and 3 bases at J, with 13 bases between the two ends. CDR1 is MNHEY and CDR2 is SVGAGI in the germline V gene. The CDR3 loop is CASSYSERVNTDTQYF. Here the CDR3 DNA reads TGTGCCAGCAGTTACTCAGAGAGGGTGAATACAGATACGCAGTATTTT.

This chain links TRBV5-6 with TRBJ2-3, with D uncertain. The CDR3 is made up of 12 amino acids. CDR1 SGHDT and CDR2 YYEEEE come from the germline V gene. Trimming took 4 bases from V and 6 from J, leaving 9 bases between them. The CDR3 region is CASSTDGDTQYF. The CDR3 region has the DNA TGTGCCAGCAGCACGGATGGGGATACGCAGTATTTT.

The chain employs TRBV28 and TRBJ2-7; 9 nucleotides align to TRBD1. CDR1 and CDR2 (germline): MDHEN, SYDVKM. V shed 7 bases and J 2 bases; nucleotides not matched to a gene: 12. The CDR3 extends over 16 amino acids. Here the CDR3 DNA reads TGTGCCAGCAACACGGTAGGACAGGGGCTAACCTACGAGCAGTACTTC. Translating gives CASNTVGQGLTYEQYF.

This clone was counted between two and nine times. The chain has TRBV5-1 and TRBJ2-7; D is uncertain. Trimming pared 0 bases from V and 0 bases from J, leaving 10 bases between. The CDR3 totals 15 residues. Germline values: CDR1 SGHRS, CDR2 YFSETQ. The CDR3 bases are TGCGCCAGCAGCTTGGAGGGCATTAGCTCCTACGAGCAGTACTTC. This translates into CASSLEGISSYEQYF.

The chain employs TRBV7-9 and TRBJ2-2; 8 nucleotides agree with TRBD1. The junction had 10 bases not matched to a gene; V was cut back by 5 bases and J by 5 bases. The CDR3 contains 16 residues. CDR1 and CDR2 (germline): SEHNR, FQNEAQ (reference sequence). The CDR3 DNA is TGTGCCAGCAGCGCAGGATACAGGGGGAGGACCGGGGAGCTGTTTTTT. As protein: CASSAGYRGRTGELFF.